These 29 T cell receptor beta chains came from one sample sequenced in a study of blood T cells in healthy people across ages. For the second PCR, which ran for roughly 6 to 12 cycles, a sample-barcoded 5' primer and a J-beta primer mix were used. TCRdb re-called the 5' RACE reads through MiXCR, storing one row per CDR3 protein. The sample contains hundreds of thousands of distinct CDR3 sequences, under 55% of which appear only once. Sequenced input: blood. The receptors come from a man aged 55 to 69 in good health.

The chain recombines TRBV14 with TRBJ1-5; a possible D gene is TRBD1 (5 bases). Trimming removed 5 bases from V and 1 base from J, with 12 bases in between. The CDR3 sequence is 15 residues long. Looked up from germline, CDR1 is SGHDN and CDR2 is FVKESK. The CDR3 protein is CASSVLGDSNQPQHF. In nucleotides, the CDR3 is TGTGCCAGCAGCGTGCTAGGGGACAGCAATCAGCCCCAGCATTTT.

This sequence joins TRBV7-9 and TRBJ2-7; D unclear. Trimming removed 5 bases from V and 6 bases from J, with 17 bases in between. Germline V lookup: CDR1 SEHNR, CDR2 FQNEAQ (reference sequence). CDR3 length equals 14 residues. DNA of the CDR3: TGTGCCAGCAGCCCGACCTTTGGGGTGAGCGAGCAGTACTTC. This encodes CASSPTFGVSEQYF. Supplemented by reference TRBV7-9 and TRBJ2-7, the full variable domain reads DTGVSQNPRHKITKRGQNVTFRCDPISEHNRLYWYRQTLGQGPEFLTYFQNEAQLEKSRLLSDRFSAERPKGSFSTLEIQRTEQGDSAMYLCASSPTFGVSEQYFGPGTRLTVT.

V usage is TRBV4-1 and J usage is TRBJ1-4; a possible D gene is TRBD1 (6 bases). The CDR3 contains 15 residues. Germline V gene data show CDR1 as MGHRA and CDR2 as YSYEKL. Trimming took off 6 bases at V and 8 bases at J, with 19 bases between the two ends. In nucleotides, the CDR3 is TGCGCCAGCAGTCAAAACAGGGTCGCCGGCGAAAAACTGTTTTTT. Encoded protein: CASSQNRVAGEKLFF.

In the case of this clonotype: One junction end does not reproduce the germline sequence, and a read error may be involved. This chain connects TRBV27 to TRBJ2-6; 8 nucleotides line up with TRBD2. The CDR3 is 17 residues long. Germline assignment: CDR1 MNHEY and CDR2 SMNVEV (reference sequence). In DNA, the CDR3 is TGTGCCAGCAGTTTCAGTCTAGCGGGCTCTGGGACCAACGTCCTGACTTTC. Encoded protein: CASSFSLAGSGTNVLTF.

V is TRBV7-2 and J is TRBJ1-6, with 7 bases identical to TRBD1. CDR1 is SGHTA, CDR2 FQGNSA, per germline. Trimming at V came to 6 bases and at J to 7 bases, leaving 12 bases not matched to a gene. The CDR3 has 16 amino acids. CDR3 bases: TGTGCCAGCAGATCCCCCGTGACAGGGCCCAATTCACCCCTCCACTTT. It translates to CASRSPVTGPNSPLHF.

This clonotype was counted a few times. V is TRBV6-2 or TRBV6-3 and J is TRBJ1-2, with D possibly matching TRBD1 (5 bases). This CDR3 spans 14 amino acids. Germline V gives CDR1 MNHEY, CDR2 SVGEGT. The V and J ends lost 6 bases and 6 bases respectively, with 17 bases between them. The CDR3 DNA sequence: TGTGCCAGCAGACGCTCCGGGACGGCTGATGGCTACACCTTC. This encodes CASRRSGTADGYTF.

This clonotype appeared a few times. The CDR3 nucleotides read TGTGCCAGCAGCGGCGGTATGGGGGGCCCCTACGAGCAGTACTTC. It codes for CASSGGMGGPYEQYF. V and J are TRBV9 and TRBJ2-7; D tentatively reads TRBD1 or TRBD2 (6 bases each). The CDR3 runs 15 residues. Trimming took 3 bases from V and 2 from J, leaving 15 bases between them. CDR1 is SGDLS and CDR2 is YYNGEE in the germline V gene. Full variable domain (outside the CDR3, taken from reference TRBV9 and TRBJ2-7): DSGVTQTPKHLITATGQRVTLRCSPRSGDLSVYWYQQSLDQGLQFLIQYYNGEERAKGNILERFSAQQFPDLHSELNLSSLELGDSALYFCASSGGMGGPYEQYFGPGTRLTVT.

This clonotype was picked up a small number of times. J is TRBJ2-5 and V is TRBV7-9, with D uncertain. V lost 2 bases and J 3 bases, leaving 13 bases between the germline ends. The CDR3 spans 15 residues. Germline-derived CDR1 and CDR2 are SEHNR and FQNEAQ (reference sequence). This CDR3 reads CASSLRSAPEETQYF. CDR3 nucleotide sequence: TGTGCCAGCAGCTTAAGATCCGCTCCAGAAGAGACCCAGTACTTC.

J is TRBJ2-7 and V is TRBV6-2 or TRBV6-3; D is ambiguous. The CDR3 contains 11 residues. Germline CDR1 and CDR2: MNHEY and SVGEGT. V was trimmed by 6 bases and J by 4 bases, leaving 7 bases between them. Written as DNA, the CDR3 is TGTGCCAGCAGCGGGTTTTACGAGCAGTACTTC. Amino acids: CASSGFYEQYF.

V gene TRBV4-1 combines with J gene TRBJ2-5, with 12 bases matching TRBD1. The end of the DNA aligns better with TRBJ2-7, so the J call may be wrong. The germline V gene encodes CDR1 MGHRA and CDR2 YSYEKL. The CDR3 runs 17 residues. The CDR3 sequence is CASSQDPPGQGAYEQYF. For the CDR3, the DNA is TGCGCCAGCAGCCAAGATCCCCCGGGACAGGGGGCGTACGAGCAGTACTTC.

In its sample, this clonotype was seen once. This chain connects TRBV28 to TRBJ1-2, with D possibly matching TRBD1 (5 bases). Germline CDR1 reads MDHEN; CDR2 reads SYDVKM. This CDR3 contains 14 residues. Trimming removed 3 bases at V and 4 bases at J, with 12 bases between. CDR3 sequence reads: CASSLVRVGYGYTF. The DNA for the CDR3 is TGTGCCAGCAGTTTGGTCAGGGTAGGCTATGGCTACACCTTC.

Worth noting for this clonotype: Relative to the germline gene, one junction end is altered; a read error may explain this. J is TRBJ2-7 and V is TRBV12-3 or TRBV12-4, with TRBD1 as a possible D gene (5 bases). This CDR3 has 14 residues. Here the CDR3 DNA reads TGTGTCAGCCGTCTTTTGTCAGGGCCCTACGAGCAGTACTTC. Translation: CVSRLLSGPYEQYF.

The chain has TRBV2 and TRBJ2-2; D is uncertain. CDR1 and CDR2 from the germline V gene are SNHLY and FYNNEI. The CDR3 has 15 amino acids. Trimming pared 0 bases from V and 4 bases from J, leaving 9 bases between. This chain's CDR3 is CASSEAAWLTGELFF. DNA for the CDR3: TGTGCCAGCAGTGAAGCCGCCTGGCTCACCGGGGAGCTGTTTTTT. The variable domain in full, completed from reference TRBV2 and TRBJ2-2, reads EPEVTQTPSHQVTQMGQEVILRCVPISNHLYFYWYRQILGQKVEFLVSFYNNEISEKSEIFDDQFSVERPDGSNFTLKIRSTKLEDSAMYFCASSEAAWLTGELFFGEGSRLTVL.

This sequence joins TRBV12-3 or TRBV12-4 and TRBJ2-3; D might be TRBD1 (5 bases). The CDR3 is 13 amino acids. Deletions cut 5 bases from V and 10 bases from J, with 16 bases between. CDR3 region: CASSTPDKSAQYF. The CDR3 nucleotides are TGTGCCAGCAGTACCCCGGACAAATCCGCGCAGTATTTT.

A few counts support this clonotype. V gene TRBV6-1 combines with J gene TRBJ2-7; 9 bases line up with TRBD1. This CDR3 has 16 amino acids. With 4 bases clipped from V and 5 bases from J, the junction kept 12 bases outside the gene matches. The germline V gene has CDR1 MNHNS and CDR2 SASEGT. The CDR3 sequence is CASSGQQGAPLDEQYF. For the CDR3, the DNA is TGTGCCAGCAGTGGACAACAGGGGGCGCCTCTTGACGAGCAGTACTTC.

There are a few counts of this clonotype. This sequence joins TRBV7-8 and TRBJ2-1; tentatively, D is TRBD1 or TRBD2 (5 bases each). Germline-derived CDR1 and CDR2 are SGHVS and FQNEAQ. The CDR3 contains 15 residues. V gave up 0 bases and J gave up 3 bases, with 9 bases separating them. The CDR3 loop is CASSLAGENYNEQFF. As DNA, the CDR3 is TGTGCCAGCAGCTTAGCGGGGGAGAACTACAATGAGCAGTTCTTC.

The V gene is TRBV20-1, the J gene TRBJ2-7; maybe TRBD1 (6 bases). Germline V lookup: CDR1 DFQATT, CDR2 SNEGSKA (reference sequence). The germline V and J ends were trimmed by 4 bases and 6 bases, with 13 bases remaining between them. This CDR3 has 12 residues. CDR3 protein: CSAKPGVREQYF. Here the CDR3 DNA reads TGCAGTGCTAAACCAGGGGTCCGCGAGCAGTACTTC.

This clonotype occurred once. CDR3 bases: TGTGCCAGCAGCCCCCAGCGGGGGGTGAAAGGGACCCAGTACTTC. As protein: CASSPQRGVKGTQYF. The chain combines TRBV11-2 with TRBJ2-7; TRBD2 aligns across 9 bases. The J call may be mistaken, given a closer DNA end match to TRBJ2-5. The germline gives CDR1 SGHAT, CDR2 FQNNGV. The CDR3 contains 15 residues.

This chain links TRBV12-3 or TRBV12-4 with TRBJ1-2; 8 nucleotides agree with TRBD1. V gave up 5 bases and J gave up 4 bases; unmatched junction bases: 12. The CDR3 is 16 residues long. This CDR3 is CASSITVRGQSYGYTF. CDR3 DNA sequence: TGTGCCAGCAGTATTACCGTCAGGGGGCAATCCTATGGCTACACCTTC.

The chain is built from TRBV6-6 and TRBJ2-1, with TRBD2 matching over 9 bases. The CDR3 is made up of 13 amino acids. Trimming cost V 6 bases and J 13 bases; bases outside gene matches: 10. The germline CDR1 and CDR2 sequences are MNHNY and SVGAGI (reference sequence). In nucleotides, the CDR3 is TGTGCCAGCAGACCCGGACTAGCGCAGACCCAGTTCTTC. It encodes CASRPGLAQTQFF.

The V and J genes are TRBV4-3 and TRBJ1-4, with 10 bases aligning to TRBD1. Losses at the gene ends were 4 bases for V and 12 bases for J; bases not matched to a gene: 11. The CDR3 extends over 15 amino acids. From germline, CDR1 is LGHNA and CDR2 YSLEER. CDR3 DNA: TGCGCCAGCAGCCGGAATCCGGGACAGGGGTCCCAACTGTTTTTT. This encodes CASSRNPGQGSQLFF.

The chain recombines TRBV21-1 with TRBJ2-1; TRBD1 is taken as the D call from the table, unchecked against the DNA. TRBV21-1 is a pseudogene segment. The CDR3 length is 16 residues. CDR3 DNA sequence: TGTGCCAGCAGCCCCCGGACAGCGAGCTCCTACAATGAGCAGTTCTTC. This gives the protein CASSPRTASSYNEQFF.

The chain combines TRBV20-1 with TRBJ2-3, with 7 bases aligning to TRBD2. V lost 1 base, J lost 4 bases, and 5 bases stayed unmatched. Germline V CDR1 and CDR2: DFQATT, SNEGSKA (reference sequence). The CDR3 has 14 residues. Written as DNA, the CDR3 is TGCAGTGCTAGAGGGTCTAGCGGTGCAGATACGCAGTATTTT. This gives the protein CSARGSSGADTQYF.

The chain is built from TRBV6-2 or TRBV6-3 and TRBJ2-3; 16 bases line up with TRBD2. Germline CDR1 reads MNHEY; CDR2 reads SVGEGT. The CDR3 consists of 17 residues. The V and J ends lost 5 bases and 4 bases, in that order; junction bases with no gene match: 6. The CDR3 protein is CASSHGTSGGAADTQYF. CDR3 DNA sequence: TGTGCCAGCAGTCATGGGACTAGCGGGGGGGCGGCAGATACGCAGTATTTT.

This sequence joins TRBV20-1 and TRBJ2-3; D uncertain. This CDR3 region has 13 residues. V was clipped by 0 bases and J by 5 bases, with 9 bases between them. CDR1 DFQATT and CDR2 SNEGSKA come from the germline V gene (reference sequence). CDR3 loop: CSARESIGDTQYF. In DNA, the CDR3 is TGCAGTGCTAGAGAGAGCATAGGAGATACGCAGTATTTT.

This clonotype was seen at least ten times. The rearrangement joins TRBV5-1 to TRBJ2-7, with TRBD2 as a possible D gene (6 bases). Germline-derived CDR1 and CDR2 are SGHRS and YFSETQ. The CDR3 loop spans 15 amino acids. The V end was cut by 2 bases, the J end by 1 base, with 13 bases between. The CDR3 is CASSFSGDNSYEQYF. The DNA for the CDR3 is TGCGCCAGCAGCTTTTCGGGGGATAATTCCTACGAGCAGTACTTC.

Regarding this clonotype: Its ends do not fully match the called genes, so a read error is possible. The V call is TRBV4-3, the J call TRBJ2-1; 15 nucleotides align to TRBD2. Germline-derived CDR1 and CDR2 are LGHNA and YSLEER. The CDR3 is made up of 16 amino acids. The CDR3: CAGSQEGTSGGRAQFF. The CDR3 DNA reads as TGCGCCGGCAGCCAAGAGGGGACTAGCGGGGGGCGGGCGCAGTTCTTC.

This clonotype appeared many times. As DNA, the CDR3 is TGTGCCAGCAGCTTGGAAAGGCCTGGAATAGCCAAAAACATTCAGTACTTC. As protein: CASSLERPGIAKNIQYF. The gene calls are TRBV5-5 and TRBJ2-4; D not certain. The ends were cut back, 0 bases at V and 0 bases at J, with 13 bases in the middle. The CDR3 runs 17 residues. The germline V gene encodes CDR1 SGHKS and CDR2 YYEKEE (reference sequence).

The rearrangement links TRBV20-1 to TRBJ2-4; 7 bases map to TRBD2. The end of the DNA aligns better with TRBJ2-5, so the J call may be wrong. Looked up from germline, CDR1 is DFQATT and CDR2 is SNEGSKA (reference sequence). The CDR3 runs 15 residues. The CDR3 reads CSATPRSGDQETQYF. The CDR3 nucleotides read TGCAGTGCTACCCCTAGGAGCGGGGACCAAGAGACCCAGTACTTC.